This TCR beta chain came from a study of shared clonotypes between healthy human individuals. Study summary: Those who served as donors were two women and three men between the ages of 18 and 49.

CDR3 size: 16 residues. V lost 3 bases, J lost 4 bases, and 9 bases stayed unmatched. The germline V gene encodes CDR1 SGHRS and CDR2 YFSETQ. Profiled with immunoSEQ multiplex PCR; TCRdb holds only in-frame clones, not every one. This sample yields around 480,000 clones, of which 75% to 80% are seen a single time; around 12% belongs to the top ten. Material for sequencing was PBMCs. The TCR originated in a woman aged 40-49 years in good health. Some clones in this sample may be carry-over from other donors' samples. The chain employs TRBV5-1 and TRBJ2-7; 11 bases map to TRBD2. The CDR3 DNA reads TGCGCCAGCAGCTCTAAACCGCTAGCGGGAGGTTACGAGCAGTACTTC. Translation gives CASSSKPLAGGYEQYF. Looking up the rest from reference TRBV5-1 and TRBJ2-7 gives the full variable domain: KAGVTQTPRYLIKTRGQQVTLSCSPISGHRSVSWYQQTPGQGLQFLFEYFSETQRNKGNFPGRFSGRQFSNSRSEMNVSTLELGDSALYLCASSSKPLAGGYEQYFGPGTRLTVT.